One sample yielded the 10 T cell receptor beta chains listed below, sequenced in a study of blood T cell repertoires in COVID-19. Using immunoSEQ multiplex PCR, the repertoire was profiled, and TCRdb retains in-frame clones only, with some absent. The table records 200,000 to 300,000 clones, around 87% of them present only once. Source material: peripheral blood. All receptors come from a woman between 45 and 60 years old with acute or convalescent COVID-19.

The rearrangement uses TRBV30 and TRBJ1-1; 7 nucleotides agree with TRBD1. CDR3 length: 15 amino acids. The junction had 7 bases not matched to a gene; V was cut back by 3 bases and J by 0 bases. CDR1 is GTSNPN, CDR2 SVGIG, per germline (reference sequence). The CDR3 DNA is TGTGCCTGGAGGGAGGTCAGGGGGATGAACACTGAAGCTTTCTTT. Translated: CAWREVRGMNTEAFF.

In nucleotides, the CDR3 is TGCAGCGTTGAATTGAGGACTAGCTTTTCCAATGAGCAGTTCTTC. Translated: CSVELRTSFSNEQFF. The chain has TRBV29-1 and TRBJ2-1, with 8 positions matching TRBD2. This CDR3 comprises 15 residues. The V gene's germline CDR1 is SQVTM and CDR2 ANQGSEA. Trimming removed 2 bases from V and 6 bases from J; junction bases left unmatched: 9.

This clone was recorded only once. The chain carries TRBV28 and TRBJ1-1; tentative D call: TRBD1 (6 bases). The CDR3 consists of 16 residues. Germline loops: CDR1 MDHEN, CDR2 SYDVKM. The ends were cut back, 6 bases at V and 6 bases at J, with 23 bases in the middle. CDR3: CASSTGGWGASSEAFF. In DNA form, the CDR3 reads TGTGCCAGCAGCACGGGGGGATGGGGGGCTAGTTCTGAAGCTTTCTTT.

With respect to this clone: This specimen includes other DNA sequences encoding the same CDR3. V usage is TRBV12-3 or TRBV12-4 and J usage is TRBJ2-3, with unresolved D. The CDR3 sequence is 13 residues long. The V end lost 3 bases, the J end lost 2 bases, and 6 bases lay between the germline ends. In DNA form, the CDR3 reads TGTGCCAGCAGTTTCGGGTCCACAGATACGCAGTATTTT. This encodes CASSFGSTDTQYF.

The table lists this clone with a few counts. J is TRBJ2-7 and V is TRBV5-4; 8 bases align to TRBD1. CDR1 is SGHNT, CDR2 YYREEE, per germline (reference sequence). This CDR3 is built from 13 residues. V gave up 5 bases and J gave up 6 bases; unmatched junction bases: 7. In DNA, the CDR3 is TGTGCCAGCAGACCGACCGACAGGGGCGAGCAGTACTTC. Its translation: CASRPTDRGEQYF.

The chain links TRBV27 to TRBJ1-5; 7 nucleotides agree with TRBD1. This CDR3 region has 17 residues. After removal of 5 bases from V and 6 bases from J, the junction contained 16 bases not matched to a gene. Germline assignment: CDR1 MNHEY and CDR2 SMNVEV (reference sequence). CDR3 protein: CASSPTLWRGLGQPQHF. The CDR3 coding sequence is TGTGCCAGCAGTCCCACATTATGGAGGGGGCTGGGTCAGCCCCAGCATTTT.

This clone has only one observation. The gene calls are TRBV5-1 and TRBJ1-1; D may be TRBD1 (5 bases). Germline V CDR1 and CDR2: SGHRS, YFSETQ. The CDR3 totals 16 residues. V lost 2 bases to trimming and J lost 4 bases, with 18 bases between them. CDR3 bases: TGCGCCAGCAGCTTAGACGGGGGGTTTTTTCCCACTGAAGCTTTCTTT. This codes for CASSLDGGFFPTEAFF.

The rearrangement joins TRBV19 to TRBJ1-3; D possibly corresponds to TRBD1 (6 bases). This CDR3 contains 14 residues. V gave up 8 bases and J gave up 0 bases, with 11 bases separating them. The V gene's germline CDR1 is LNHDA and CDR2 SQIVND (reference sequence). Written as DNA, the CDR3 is TGTGCCAGTTCAACAGGGAGCTCTGGAAACACCATATATTTT. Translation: CASSTGSSGNTIYF.

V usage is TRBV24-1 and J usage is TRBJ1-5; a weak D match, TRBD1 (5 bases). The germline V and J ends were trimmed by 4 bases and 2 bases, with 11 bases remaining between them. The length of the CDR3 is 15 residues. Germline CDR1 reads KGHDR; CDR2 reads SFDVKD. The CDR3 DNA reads TGTGCCACCAGTGAGGGGGGAGCTGGCAATCAGCCCCAGCATTTT. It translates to CATSEGGAGNQPQHF.

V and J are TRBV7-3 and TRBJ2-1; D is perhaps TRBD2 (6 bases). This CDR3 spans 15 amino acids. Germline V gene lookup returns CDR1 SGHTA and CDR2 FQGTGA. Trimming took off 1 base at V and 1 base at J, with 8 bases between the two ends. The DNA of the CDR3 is TGTGCCAGCAGCTTAAACCGGGAGTCCTACAATGAGCAGTTCTTC. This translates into CASSLNRESYNEQFF. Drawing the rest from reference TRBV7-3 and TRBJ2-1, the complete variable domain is GAGVSQTPSNKVTEKGKYVELRCDPISGHTALYWYRQSLGQGPEFLIYFQGTGAADDSGLPNDRFFAVRPEGSVSTLKIQRTERGDSAVYLCASSLNRESYNEQFFGPGTRLTVL.